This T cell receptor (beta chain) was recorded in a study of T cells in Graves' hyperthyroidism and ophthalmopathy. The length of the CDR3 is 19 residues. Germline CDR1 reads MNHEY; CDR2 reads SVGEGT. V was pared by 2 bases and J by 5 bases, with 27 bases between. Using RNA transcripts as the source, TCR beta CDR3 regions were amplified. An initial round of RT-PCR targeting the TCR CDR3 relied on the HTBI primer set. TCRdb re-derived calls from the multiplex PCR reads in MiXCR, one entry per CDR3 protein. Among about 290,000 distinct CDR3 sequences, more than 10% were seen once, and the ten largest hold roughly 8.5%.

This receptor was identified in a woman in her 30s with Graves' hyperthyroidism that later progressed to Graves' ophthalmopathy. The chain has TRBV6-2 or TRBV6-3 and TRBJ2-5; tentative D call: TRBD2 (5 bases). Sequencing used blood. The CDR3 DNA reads TGTGCCAGCAGTTACGCCTTCCAGGAGAACACCGGGGAGCGGGAGACCCAGTACTTC. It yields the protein CASSYAFQENTGERETQYF.